These 29 T cell receptor beta chains originate from one sample sequenced in a study of T cell responses to AZD1222 COVID-19 vaccine. Sequenced by immunoSEQ multiplex PCR; TCRdb stores in-frame clones only, minus some. Of tens of thousands of clones in the sample, about 80% were seen once. The sequencing here drew on peripheral blood, taken 28 days after the second dose of the MenACWY control vaccine. The source is an adult who received the MenACWY meningococcal vaccine as a control.

J is TRBJ2-3 and V is TRBV19; maybe TRBD2 (6 bases). The CDR3 runs 12 residues. CDR1 is LNHDA, CDR2 SQIVND, per germline (reference sequence). Trimming cost V 6 bases and J 4 bases, with 8 bases left between them. CDR3 protein: CASRGGADTQYF. For the CDR3, the DNA is TGTGCCAGTAGAGGCGGGGCAGATACGCAGTATTTT.

This chain uses TRBV6-2 or TRBV6-3 with TRBJ2-7; tentatively, D is TRBD2 (5 bases). Trimming shortened V by 6 bases and J by 3 bases, and 12 bases separated the two germline ends. The CDR3 loop spans 13 amino acids. Germline CDR1 MNHEY, CDR2 SVGEGT. CDR3 in DNA: TGTGCCAGCAGCCAGTCGGGGAGCTACGAGCAGTACTTC. This sequence encodes CASSQSGSYEQYF.

The chain uses TRBV7-2 and TRBJ2-7; D might be TRBD1 (5 bases). V was trimmed by 6 bases and J by 6 bases, leaving 12 bases between them. Germline V gene sequence: CDR1 SGHTA, CDR2 FQGNSA. The CDR3 covers 12 residues. The CDR3 DNA follows: TGTGCCAGCAGTAGGGATCAGGGCGAGCAGTACTTC. Protein: CASSRDQGEQYF. Variable domain in full (rest from reference TRBV7-2 and TRBJ2-7): GAGVSQSPSNKVTEKGKDVELRCDPISGHTALYWYRQSLGQGLEFLIYFQGNSAPDKSGLPSDRFSAERTGGSVSTLTIQRTQQEDSAVYLCASSRDQGEQYFGPGTRLTVT.

The chain recombines TRBV7-9 with TRBJ2-5; TRBD2 agrees at 9 bases. Germline trimming cut 5 bases from V and 3 bases from J; bases unmatched to any gene: 4. Germline V CDR1 and CDR2: SEHNR, FQNEAQ (reference sequence). The CDR3 spans 14 residues. The CDR3 DNA follows: TGTGCCAGCAGCGGAGCTAGCGGGAAAGAGACCCAGTACTTC. It codes for CASSGASGKETQYF.

V usage is TRBV5-4 and J usage is TRBJ1-1, with D unresolved. V was clipped by 3 bases and J by 1 base, with 16 bases between them. CDR1 is SGHNT, CDR2 YYREEE, per germline (reference sequence). The CDR3 consists of 16 residues. The CDR3 sequence is CASSSRPQTRNTEAFF. The CDR3 bases are TGTGCCAGCAGCTCCAGGCCGCAAACCCGGAACACTGAAGCTTTCTTT.

The rearrangement links TRBV6-5 to TRBJ2-7; 7 bases line up with TRBD1. The CDR3 is 12 amino acids. V shed 10 bases and J 5 bases; nucleotides not matched to a gene: 8. Germline V gene data show CDR1 as MNHEY and CDR2 as SVGAGI. For the CDR3, the DNA is TGTGCCACCGCGACAGGGAGCCACGAGCAGTACTTC. Amino acid sequence: CATATGSHEQYF.

This chain joins TRBV19 and TRBJ1-1; D is unresolved. V was shortened by 6 bases and J by 3 bases, with 17 bases between the two germline ends. The CDR3 contains 15 residues. Germline CDR1 LNHDA, CDR2 SQIVND (reference sequence). The CDR3 reads CASSNAEIGDTEAFF. CDR3 in DNA: TGTGCCAGTAGCAATGCAGAAATTGGGGACACTGAAGCTTTCTTT. Full variable domain (remainder filled in from reference TRBV19 and TRBJ1-1): DGGITQSPKYLFRKEGQNVTLSCEQNLNHDAMYWYRQDPGQGLRLIYYSQIVNDFQKGDIAEGYSVSREKKESFPLTVTSAQKNPTAFYLCASSNAEIGDTEAFFGQGTRLTVV.

This sequence joins TRBV28 and TRBJ1-2, with D possibly TRBD1 on 5 matching bases. V lost 5 bases, J lost 8 bases, and 12 bases lay in between. This CDR3 spans 12 amino acids. Germline CDR1 is MDHEN and CDR2 is SYDVKM. DNA of the CDR3: TGTGCCAGCAGTGGGGGGTATGGGGGCTACACCTTC. Protein: CASSGGYGGYTF.

The chain employs TRBV7-9 and TRBJ1-3; TRBD1 matches at 8 bases. Unmatched junction bases numbered 14, after V lost 4 bases and J lost 0 bases. Germline assignment: CDR1 SEHNR and CDR2 FQNEAQ (reference sequence). The length of the CDR3 is 19 residues. CDR3 amino acids: CASSSTVTGQASSGNTIYF. As DNA, the CDR3 is TGTGCCAGCAGCTCCACGGTAACGGGACAGGCTAGCTCTGGAAACACCATATATTTT.

The chain joins TRBV11-3 to TRBJ1-2; 8 bases are a match to TRBD1. The V segment lost 4 bases and the J segment 10 bases; nucleotides outside the gene matches: 11. Germline CDR1 SGHNT, CDR2 YENEEA. The CDR3 loop spans 14 amino acids. The CDR3 DNA follows: TGTGCCAGCAGCTCTAGGGGACAGGAGGCGATCTACACCTTC. Translating it yields CASSSRGQEAIYTF.

This chain uses TRBV5-6 with TRBJ1-1; 9 nucleotides match TRBD1. V trimming: 5 bases; J trimming: 6 bases; junction bases outside the gene matches: 8. There are 14 residues in the CDR3. Germline CDR1 and CDR2: SGHDT and YYEEEE. The CDR3 coding sequence is TGTGCCAGCAGACTGGGACAGGGTGTCGCTGAAGCTTTCTTT. Translated, it gives CASRLGQGVAEAFF.

This rearrangement joins TRBV5-4 to TRBJ2-1; TRBD2 is a possible D gene (5 bases). Germline CDR1 is SGHNT and CDR2 is YYREEE (reference sequence). V was trimmed by 5 bases and J by 8 bases, leaving 14 bases between them. The CDR3 loop spans 13 amino acids. CDR3 in amino acids: CASSVERSDEQFF. CDR3 nucleotides: TGTGCCAGCAGTGTAGAGCGGAGCGATGAGCAGTTCTTC.

The V gene is TRBV7-5, the J gene TRBJ1-6; the tabulated D call, TRBD1, remains unverified against the DNA. TRBV7-5 represents a pseudogene. The CDR3 runs 14 residues. The CDR3 region is CARSLQGTNSPLHF. The CDR3 DNA reads as TGTGCCAGAAGCTTACAGGGAACCAATTCACCCCTCCACTTT.

V is TRBV30 and J is TRBJ2-3; D remains ambiguous. The CDR3 runs 12 residues. The V end lost 0 bases, the J end lost 6 bases, and 7 bases lay between the germline ends. Germline V gene sequence: CDR1 GTSNPN, CDR2 SVGIG (reference sequence). CDR3 loop: CAWSVLADTQYF. CDR3 bases: TGTGCCTGGAGTGTACTGGCGGATACGCAGTATTTT.

This chain connects TRBV7-2 to TRBJ2-1, with unresolved D. This CDR3 has 14 amino acids. Germline CDR1 and CDR2: SGHTA and FQGNSA. Trimming took 1 base from V and 12 from J, leaving 16 bases between them. The chain's CDR3 is CASSLGVGEMMQFF. CDR3 bases: TGTGCCAGCAGCTTAGGGGTTGGGGAAATGATGCAGTTCTTC.

This chain connects TRBV9 to TRBJ1-6; D is undetermined. Germline V gene data show CDR1 as SGDLS and CDR2 as YYNGEE. The CDR3 runs to 14 residues. The ends were cut back, 1 base at V and 12 bases at J, with 14 bases in the middle. CDR3 in DNA: TGTGCCAGCAGCGTAAATCTCGGGGAGGGACCCCTCCACTTT. As protein: CASSVNLGEGPLHF.

The rearrangement links TRBV29-1 to TRBJ1-1, with D unresolved. Trimming removed 7 bases at V and 3 bases at J, with 6 bases between. The CDR3 covers 10 residues. Per germline, CDR1 SQVTM and CDR2 ANQGSEA. CDR3 DNA: TGCAGCGCCCTCCACACTGAAGCTTTCTTT. It codes for CSALHTEAFF.

The chain carries TRBV28 and TRBJ2-1; 14 nucleotides agree with TRBD2. The length of the CDR3 is 15 residues. The V segment lost 6 bases and the J segment 7 bases; nucleotides outside the gene matches: 5. Per germline, CDR1 MDHEN and CDR2 SYDVKM. The CDR3 sequence is CASSRLAGGLNEQFF. The CDR3 bases are TGTGCCAGCAGCCGACTAGCGGGGGGGCTTAATGAGCAGTTCTTC.

The chain uses TRBV28 and TRBJ1-5, with a weak D call TRBD1 (6 bases). The CDR3 runs to 14 residues. The ends were cut back, 6 bases at V and 2 bases at J, with 11 bases in the middle. In germline, CDR1 is MDHEN, CDR2 SYDVKM. CDR3 region: CASREGGGNQPQHF. In DNA, the CDR3 is TGTGCCAGCAGAGAGGGGGGGGGCAATCAGCCCCAGCATTTT.

The chain couples TRBV2 to TRBJ1-2; D is unresolved. The germline CDR1 and CDR2 sequences are SNHLY and FYNNEI. The CDR3 is 12 residues long. The V and J ends lost 2 bases and 8 bases respectively, with 9 bases between them. This CDR3 reads CASSEYGSGYTF. The CDR3 DNA reads TGTGCCAGCAGTGAATACGGCAGCGGCTACACCTTC.

The chain is built from TRBV27 and TRBJ2-1, with TRBD1 matching 7 bases. The germline V gene has CDR1 MNHEY and CDR2 SMNVEV (reference sequence). The CDR3 contains 15 residues. V dropped 4 bases and J dropped 7; count of bases not matched to a gene: 10. CDR3 in amino acids: CASSSNRGRGNEQFF. Written as DNA, the CDR3 is TGTGCCAGCAGTTCGAACAGGGGAAGGGGAAATGAGCAGTTCTTC.

The chain has TRBV11-3 and TRBJ2-7, with 7 bases lining up with TRBD1. The CDR3 sequence is 13 residues long. Trimming at V came to 5 bases and at J to 5 bases, leaving 6 bases not matched to a gene. Germline CDR1 and CDR2: SGHNT and YENEEA. The CDR3 spells CASSLDRDDEQYF. The CDR3 DNA is TGTGCCAGCAGCCTTGACAGGGACGACGAGCAGTACTTC.

The chain employs TRBV7-9 and TRBJ1-2; D not resolved. Germline lookup yields CDR1 SEHNR and CDR2 FQNEAQ (reference sequence). The CDR3 runs to 13 residues. The ends were cut back, 2 bases at V and 5 bases at J, with 9 bases in the middle. CDR3 nucleotide sequence: TGTGCCAGCAGCTTATTCGAGGGTTATGGCTACACCTTC. Protein product: CASSLFEGYGYTF.

The chain links TRBV12-3 or TRBV12-4 to TRBJ1-1; D gene ambiguous. The CDR3 totals 12 residues. Deletions cut 3 bases from V and 3 bases from J, with 5 bases between. Here the CDR3 reads CASSLRDTEAFF. The CDR3 coding sequence is TGTGCCAGCAGTTTGAGAGACACTGAAGCTTTCTTT.

The gene calls are TRBV21-1 and TRBJ2-1; the table's D call, TRBD1, was not checked against the DNA. TRBV21-1 is a recognized pseudogene. This CDR3 is built from 14 residues. DNA of the CDR3: TGTGCCAGCAGCTCCCGGACAGGGAGGGATGAGCAGTTCTTC. Protein product: CASSSRTGRDEQFF.

This clone was counted between two and nine times. This rearrangement joins TRBV5-1 to TRBJ2-1, with 11 bases that match TRBD2. The CDR3 has 14 amino acids. Germline values: CDR1 SGHRS, CDR2 YFSETQ. The ends lost 4 bases at V and 7 bases at J; junction bases unmatched: 4. As DNA, the CDR3 is TGCGCCAGCAGCCAGACTAGCGGGAATAATGAGCAGTTCTTC. This gives the protein CASSQTSGNNEQFF.

The gene calls are TRBV19 and TRBJ1-1; no firm D call. Trimming removed 6 bases at V and 1 base at J, with 12 bases between. This CDR3 is built from 14 residues. CDR1 and CDR2 from the germline V gene are LNHDA and SQIVND (reference sequence). DNA of the CDR3: TGTGCCAGTAGCAGCCTTGGACCGAACACTGAAGCTTTCTTT. Protein sequence: CASSSLGPNTEAFF.

The chain is built from TRBV7-8 and TRBJ2-2; D possibly matches TRBD1 or TRBD2 (5 bases each). The V and J ends lost 4 bases and 6 bases respectively, with 9 bases between them. In germline, CDR1 is SGHVS, CDR2 FQNEAQ. This CDR3 spans 13 amino acids. As DNA, the CDR3 is TGTGCCAGCAGCTGGGACCTTTCCGGGGAGCTGTTTTTT. This codes for CASSWDLSGELFF.

The V gene is TRBV5-4, the J gene TRBJ2-5, with a weak D call TRBD2 (6 bases). Germline loops: CDR1 SGHNT, CDR2 YYREEE (reference sequence). The CDR3 is 13 amino acids. Trimming took 4 bases from V and 2 from J, leaving 9 bases between them. CDR3 nucleotide sequence: TGTGCCAGCAGCCTCGGGAGACAAGAGACCCAGTACTTC. It is translated as CASSLGRQETQYF. Full variable domain (remainder filled in from reference TRBV5-4 and TRBJ2-5): ETGVTQSPTHLIKTRGQQVTLRCSSQSGHNTVSWYQQALGQGPQFIFQYYREEENGRGNFPPRFSGLQFPNYSSELNVNALELDDSALYLCASSLGRQETQYFGPGTRLLVL.